The source of this T cell receptor (beta chain) is a study of cytomegalovirus exposure and HLA in healthy donors. Study results and caveats: Most TCR sequences were rare, but some public TCRs occurred in many donors. According to a subsequent analysis, TCR clusters from the first cohort were inclined to appear together in the 120 validation repertoires. TCR beta chains numbering some 160 were designated cytomegalovirus-associated.

Germline V gene data show CDR1 as SGDLS and CDR2 as YYNGEE. With V trimmed by 4 bases and J by 4 bases, 11 bases remained unmatched. The CDR3 has 16 amino acids. About this clone itself: What it binds is unknown.

Profiling relied on immunoSEQ multiplex PCR, and the TCRdb table lists in-frame clones only, not all of them. The table lists about 160,000 clones, roughly 86% of them singletons. The J gene is TRBJ2-1, the V gene TRBV9; the match to TRBD2 covers 7 bases. This clonotype originated in a woman aged 18-35 years in good health and CMV-seropositive. The material sequenced was PBMCs. The DNA for the CDR3 is TGTGCCAGCAGCCCCCTTGGTGGCGGGAGATACAATGAGCAGTTCTTC. Encoded protein: CASSPLGGGRYNEQFF.